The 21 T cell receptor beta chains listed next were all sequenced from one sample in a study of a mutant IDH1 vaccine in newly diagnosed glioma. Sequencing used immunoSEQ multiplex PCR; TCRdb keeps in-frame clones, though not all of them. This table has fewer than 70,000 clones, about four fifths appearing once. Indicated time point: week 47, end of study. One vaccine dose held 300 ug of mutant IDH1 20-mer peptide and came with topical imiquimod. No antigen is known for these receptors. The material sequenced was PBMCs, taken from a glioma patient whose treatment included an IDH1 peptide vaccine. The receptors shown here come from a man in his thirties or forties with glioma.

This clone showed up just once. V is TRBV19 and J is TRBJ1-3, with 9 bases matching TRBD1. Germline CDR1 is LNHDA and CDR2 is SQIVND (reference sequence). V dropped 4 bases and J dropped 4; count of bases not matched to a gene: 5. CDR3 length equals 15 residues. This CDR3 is CASSTLGQGGNTIYF. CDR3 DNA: TGTGCCAGTAGTACCCTCGGACAGGGGGGAAACACCATATATTTT.

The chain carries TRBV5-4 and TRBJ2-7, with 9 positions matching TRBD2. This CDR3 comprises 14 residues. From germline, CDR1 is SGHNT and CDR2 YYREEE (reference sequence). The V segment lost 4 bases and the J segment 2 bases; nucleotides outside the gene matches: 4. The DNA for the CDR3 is TGTGCCAGCAGCCCATTAGCGGGGGCCTACGAGCAGTACTTC. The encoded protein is CASSPLAGAYEQYF.

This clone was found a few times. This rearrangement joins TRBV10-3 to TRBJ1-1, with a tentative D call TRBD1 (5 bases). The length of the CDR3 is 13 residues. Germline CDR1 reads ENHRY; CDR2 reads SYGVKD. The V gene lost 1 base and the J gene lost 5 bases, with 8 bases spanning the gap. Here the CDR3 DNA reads TGTGCCATCAGTGAGTGGGCAGGGACTGAAGCTTTCTTT. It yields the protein CAISEWAGTEAFF.

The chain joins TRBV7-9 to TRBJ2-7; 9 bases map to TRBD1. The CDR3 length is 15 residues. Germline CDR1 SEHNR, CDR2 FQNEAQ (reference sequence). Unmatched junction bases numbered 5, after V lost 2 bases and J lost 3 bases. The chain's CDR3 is CASSLPDRGGYEQYF. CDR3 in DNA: TGTGCCAGCAGCTTACCGGACAGGGGCGGCTACGAGCAGTACTTC.

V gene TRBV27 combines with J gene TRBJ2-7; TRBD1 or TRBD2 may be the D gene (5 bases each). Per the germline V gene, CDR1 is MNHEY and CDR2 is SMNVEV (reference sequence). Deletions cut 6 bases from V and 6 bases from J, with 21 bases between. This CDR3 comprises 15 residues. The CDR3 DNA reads TGTGCCAGCAGGAATTCCGGGACGATCTTTGGCGAGCAGTACTTC. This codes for CASRNSGTIFGEQYF.

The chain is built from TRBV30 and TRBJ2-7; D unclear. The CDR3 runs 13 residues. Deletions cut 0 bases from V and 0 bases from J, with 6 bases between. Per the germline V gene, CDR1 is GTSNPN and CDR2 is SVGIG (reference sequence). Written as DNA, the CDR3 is TGTGCCTGGAGTGTGAGTAACTCCTACGAGCAGTACTTC. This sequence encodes CAWSVSNSYEQYF.

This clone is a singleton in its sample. DNA of the CDR3: TGCGCCAGCAGTGACCCGGGACAGGTTAACTATGGCTACACCTTC. It translates to CASSDPGQVNYGYTF. The chain joins TRBV10-2 to TRBJ1-2, with 8 bases that match TRBD1. Germline V gene sequence: CDR1 WSHSY, CDR2 SAAADI. The CDR3 is made up of 15 amino acids. Unmatched junction bases numbered 4, after V lost 3 bases and J lost 1 base.

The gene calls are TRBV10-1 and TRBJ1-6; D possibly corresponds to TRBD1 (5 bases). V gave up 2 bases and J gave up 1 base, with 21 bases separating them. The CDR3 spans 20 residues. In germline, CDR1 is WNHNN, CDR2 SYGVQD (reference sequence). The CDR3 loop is CASSETPLGSWGSYNSPLHF. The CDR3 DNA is TGCGCCAGCAGTGAGACGCCACTCGGGTCGTGGGGGTCCTATAATTCACCCCTCCACTTT.

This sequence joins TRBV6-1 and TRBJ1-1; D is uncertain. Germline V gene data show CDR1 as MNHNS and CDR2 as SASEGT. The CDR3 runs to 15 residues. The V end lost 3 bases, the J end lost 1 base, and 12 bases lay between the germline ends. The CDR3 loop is CASSEFSAQNTEAFF. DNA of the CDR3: TGTGCCAGCAGTGAGTTCTCAGCACAGAACACTGAAGCTTTCTTT.

CDR3 DNA: TGTGCCAGCAGCTCCACACAGGGATCTTCTGGAAACACCATATATTTT. Its protein product is CASSSTQGSSGNTIYF. The chain couples TRBV7-9 to TRBJ1-3; D is perhaps TRBD1 (6 bases). The CDR3 has 16 residues. V was cut by 4 bases and J by 1 base, with 14 bases left in between. Germline values: CDR1 SEHNR, CDR2 FQNEAQ (reference sequence).

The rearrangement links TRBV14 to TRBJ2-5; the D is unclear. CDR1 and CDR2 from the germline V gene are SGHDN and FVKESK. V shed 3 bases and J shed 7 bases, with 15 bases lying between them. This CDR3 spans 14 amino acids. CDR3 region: CASSHRTAVGTQYF. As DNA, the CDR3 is TGTGCCAGCAGCCACCGGACGGCTGTTGGGACCCAGTACTTC.

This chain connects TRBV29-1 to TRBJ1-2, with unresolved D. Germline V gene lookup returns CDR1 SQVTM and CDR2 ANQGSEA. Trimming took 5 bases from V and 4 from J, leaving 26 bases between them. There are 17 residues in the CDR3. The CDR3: CSVHASNFKERGYGYTF. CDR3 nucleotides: TGCAGCGTTCACGCATCGAATTTTAAGGAACGGGGCTATGGCTACACCTTC.

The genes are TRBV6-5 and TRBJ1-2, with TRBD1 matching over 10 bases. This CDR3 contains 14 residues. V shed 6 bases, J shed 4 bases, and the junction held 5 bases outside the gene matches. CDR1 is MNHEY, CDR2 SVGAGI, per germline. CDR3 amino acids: CASSSDRGAYGYTF. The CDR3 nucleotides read TGTGCCAGCAGCTCGGACAGGGGGGCCTATGGCTACACCTTC.

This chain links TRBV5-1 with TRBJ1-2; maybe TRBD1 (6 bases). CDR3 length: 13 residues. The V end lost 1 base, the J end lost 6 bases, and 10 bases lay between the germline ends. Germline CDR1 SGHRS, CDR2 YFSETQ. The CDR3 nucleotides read TGCGCCAGCAGCTTGTGGGGGGCCGATGGCTACACCTTC. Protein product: CASSLWGADGYTF.

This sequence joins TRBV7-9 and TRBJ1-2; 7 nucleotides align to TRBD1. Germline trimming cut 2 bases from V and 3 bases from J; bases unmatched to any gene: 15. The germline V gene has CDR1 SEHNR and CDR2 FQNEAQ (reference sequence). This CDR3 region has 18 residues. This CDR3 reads CASSLLGDSFDFYYGYTF. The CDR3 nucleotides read TGTGCCAGCAGCTTACTCGGGGACAGTTTCGATTTTTACTATGGCTACACCTTC.

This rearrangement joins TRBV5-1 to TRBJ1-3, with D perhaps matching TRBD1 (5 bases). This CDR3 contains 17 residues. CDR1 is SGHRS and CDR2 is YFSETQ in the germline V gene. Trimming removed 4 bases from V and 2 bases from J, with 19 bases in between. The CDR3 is CASSRRELGQTGNTIYF. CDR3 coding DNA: TGCGCCAGCAGCCGTAGGGAGCTGGGGCAAACTGGAAACACCATATATTTT.

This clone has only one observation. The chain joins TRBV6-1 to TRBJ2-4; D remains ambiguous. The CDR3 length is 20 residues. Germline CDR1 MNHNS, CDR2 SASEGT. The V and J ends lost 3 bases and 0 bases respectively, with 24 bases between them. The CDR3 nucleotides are TGTGCCAGCAGTGACGGGTATAGGGTAGTAGGGTTTTTAGCCAAAAACATTCAGTACTTC. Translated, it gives CASSDGYRVVGFLAKNIQYF.

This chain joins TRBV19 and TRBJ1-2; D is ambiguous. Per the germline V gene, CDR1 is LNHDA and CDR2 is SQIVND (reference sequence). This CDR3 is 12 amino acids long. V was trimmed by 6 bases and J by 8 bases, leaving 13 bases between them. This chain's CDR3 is CASSNGVSGYTF. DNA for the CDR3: TGTGCCAGTAGCAACGGGGTGAGCGGCTACACCTTC.

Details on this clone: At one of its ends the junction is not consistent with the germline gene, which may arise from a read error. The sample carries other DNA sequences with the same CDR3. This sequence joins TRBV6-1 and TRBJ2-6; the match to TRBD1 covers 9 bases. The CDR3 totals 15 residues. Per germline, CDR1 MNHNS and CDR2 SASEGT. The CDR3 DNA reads TGTGCCAGCAGAACAGGGGGCTCTGGGGCCAACGTCCTGACTTTT. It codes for CASRTGGSGANVLTF.

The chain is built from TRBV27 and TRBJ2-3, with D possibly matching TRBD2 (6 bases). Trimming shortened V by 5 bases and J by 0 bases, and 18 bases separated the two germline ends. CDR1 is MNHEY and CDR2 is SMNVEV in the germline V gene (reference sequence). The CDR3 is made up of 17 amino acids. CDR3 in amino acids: CASSPPRGGISTDTQYF. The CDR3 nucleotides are TGTGCCAGCAGTCCACCCCGTGGGGGGATTAGCACAGATACGCAGTATTTT.

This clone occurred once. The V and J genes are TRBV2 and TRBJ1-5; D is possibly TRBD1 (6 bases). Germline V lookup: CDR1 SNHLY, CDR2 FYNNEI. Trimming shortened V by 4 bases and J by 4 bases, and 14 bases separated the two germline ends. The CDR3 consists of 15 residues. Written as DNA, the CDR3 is TGTGCCAGCAGTGTACAAGGGGGGCCAAATCAGCCCCAGCATTTT. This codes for CASSVQGGPNQPQHF.